The sequence of this T cell receptor beta chain was determined in a study of blood T cell repertoires in COVID-19. The CDR3 length is 16 residues. Between the trimmed V and J ends, which lost 1 base and 4 bases, there was a span of 14 bases. Germline V gene lookup returns CDR1 SGHTA and CDR2 FQGNSA. Seattle patient enrollment occurred during active infection, with longitudinal follow-up thereafter. How the authors handled the data: Estimated nucleated cell counts came from reference gene primer amplification. Here immunoSEQ multiplex PCR was the method, and the copy in TCRdb shows in-frame clones only, minus some. V and J calls plus clone size are reproduced from that table; the DNA served to infer D and trimming. This sample has about 160,000 clones, with about 87% found just once.

This chain connects TRBV7-2 to TRBJ1-3; D is ambiguous. The sequenced material came from peripheral blood. The sequence was obtained from a woman in her 70s with COVID-19, enrolled during active disease. The CDR3 region is CASSLEARGEGNTIYF. The CDR3 DNA reads as TGTGCCAGCAGCTTAGAAGCTCGGGGAGAGGGAAACACCATATATTTT. Filled out from reference TRBV7-2 and TRBJ1-3, the complete variable domain reads GAGVSQSPSNKVTEKGKDVELRCDPISGHTALYWYRQSLGQGLEFLIYFQGNSAPDKSGLPSDRFSAERTGGSVSTLTIQRTQQEDSAVYLCASSLEARGEGNTIYFGEGSWLTVV.